The entry that follows covers one T cell receptor (beta chain) sequence. There is no known antigen for this receptor. Base-call qualities are not available, and no considerably larger clone is one nucleotide away. This specimen belongs to a study of early T cells in non-severe SARS-CoV-2 infection (dated by TCRdb to the early 2020s). Concerning the study at large: TCR sequencing used bulk RNA from unsorted whole blood, so alpha and beta chains could not be paired.

Overall study results and their limits: VDJdb matching was skewed toward anti-spike CD8 responses, so virus-specific expansions were likely underestimated and private and CD4 specificities were missed.

CDR1 is given as SQVTM and CDR2 as ANQGSEA, both from the germline V gene. The CDR3 covers 12 residues, taking in both the cysteine and the phenylalanine. Only CDR3 DNA remains: 36 bases, in frame from the first base. Library creation used 5' RACE. Sequencing instrument: NextSeq 500. In the TCR library protocol, unique molecular identifiers were attached to individual cDNA molecules to correct for PCR bias and sequencing error. Sequencing covered both TCR alpha and beta chains, and within each sample the abundances of alpha and beta sequences were tightly co-correlated. The study's processing was this. Decombinator V4 was used to annotate TCR sequences for V gene, J gene and CDR3. TCRs were defined as expanded if a significant change between any two time points was detected under a Poisson model with p below 0.0001. TCR abundances were normalised to the total number of TCRs sequenced in each sample and reported as counts per million. MAIT TCRs were defined by TRAV1-2 paired with TRAJ12, TRAJ20 or TRAJ33, and iNKT TCRs by TRAV10 paired with TRAJ18. VDJdb, accessed 1 November 2021, was searched for CMV, EBV and SARS-CoV-2 annotated TCRs, excluding TCRs annotated for multiple antigens. The raw public data were reprocessed by TCRdb itself: fastp quality trimming at Q25, MiXCR clonotype calling, in-frame beta chains only. Rows with one shared CDR3 protein collapse into an entry with the most common genes and DNA. It is TCRdb's table, rather than the study itself, that gives the V and J calls and clone size. This sample holds 70,000 to 85,000 distinct CDR3 sequences; 9% to 15% were observed only once. 5% to 8% of the sample goes to the ten largest clones.

The study was a case-control design nested within a healthcare worker cohort in London, UK, with weekly nasopharyngeal swab PCR tests and blood sampling. Healthcare workers were recruited during the week of the UK lockdown, between 23 and 31 March 2020, and followed weekly for up to roughly 16 weeks. This receptor was obtained from an adult who was a healthcare worker with PCR-confirmed SARS-CoV-2 infection or an uninfected control (not recorded which). Sequences were obtained from whole blood. The V and J segments used are TRBV29-1 and TRBJ1-1; the D gene is perhaps TRBD1, from 6 matching bases. The DNA reads as follows: TGCAGTGAACGAAAGGGGGGTACTGAAGCTTTCTTT. The translation is CSERKGGTEAFF.